This T cell receptor (beta chain) was recovered during a study of cytomegalovirus exposure and HLA in healthy donors. The PCR ran on 60 Vbeta and 13 Jbeta primers. Assay used: immunoSEQ multiplex PCR; TCRdb lists only in-frame clones, some missing. The data contain about 190,000 clones, roughly 80% of them seen just once; the ten biggest clones take up less than 4.5%. The CDR3 totals 12 residues. V dropped 4 bases and J dropped 4 bases, with 9 bases sitting between them. Germline values: CDR1 SQVTM, CDR2 ANQGSEA. This chain uses TRBV29-1 with TRBJ2-3; D gene unclear. The sequencing input was PBMCs. This sequence was found in a man in his fifties or sixties in good health and CMV-seronegative. The CDR3 here is CSVGAVADTQYF. In DNA, the CDR3 is TGCAGCGTTGGGGCAGTCGCAGATACGCAGTATTTT.